These T cell receptor beta chains were read from a single sample in a study of shared clonotypes between healthy human individuals. The repertoire was sequenced with immunoSEQ multiplex PCR; TCRdb's copy has only in-frame clones and lacks some. The sample has about 2.1 million clones, about 94% seen once. Sequencing used naive CD8+ T cells from PBMCs. The receptors here all came from a man younger than 35 in good health. Some clones in this sample may be carry-over from other donors' samples. CDR3s include the opening cysteine and the closing phenylalanine or tryptophan. D genes are given only for firm matches. Part of the rows lack a size; the others show once, few, many or a class for expanded clones.

cdr3_length clone_size d_call j_call v_call cdr3_aa cdr3_nt
10 NA NA TRBJ2-7 TRBV11-2 CASSLGEQYF TGTGCCAGCAGCTTGGGCGAGCAGTACTTC
13 NA TRBD2 TRBJ2-7 TRBV29-1 CSVVAGGPYEQYF TGCAGCGTAGTAGCGGGAGGGCCGTACGAGCAGTACTTC
16 NA NA TRBJ2-7 TRBV12-5 CASGLVLTANSYEQYF TGTGCTAGTGGTTTGGTATTGACAGCGAACTCCTACGAGCAGTACTTC
18 once NA TRBJ2-3 TRBV6-1 CASSENKWLEASTDTQYF TGTGCCAGCAGTGAAAATAAATGGTTGGAGGCTAGCACAGATACGCAGTATTTT
18 NA NA TRBJ1-1 TRBV10-3 CAISESHLVGGENTEAFF TGTGCCATCAGTGAGTCTCACTTGGTCGGGGGTGAGAACACTGAAGCTTTCTTT
17 NA TRBD2 TRBJ2-3 TRBV19 CASSIRLWREGADTQYF TGTGCCAGTAGTATACGGCTCTGGCGGGAGGGTGCAGATACGCAGTATTTT
15 NA NA TRBJ2-5 TRBV13 CASRIWGGNQETQYF TGTGCCAGCAGAATATGGGGCGGAAACCAAGAGACCCAGTACTTC
14 NA NA TRBJ2-7 TRBV30 CAWGLLTSSYEQYF TGTGCCTGGGGCCTTCTAACCAGCTCCTACGAGCAGTACTTC
11 NA NA TRBJ2-7 TRBV25-1 CASSQGYEQYF TGTGCCAGCAGTCAAGGGTACGAGCAGTACTTC
15 NA TRBD1 TRBJ2-7 TRBV5-6 CASSLGGQGSYEQYF TGTGCCAGCAGCCTGGGGGGACAGGGGAGCTACGAGCAGTACTTC
15 NA TRBD1 TRBJ2-7 TRBV7-2 CASSPQGEGPGKQYF TGTGCCAGCAGCCCGCAGGGGGAAGGCCCGGGGAAGCAGTACTTC
15 NA NA TRBJ2-1 TRBV27 CASSLAGLSNNEQFF TGTGCCAGCAGTTTAGCGGGCCTCTCCAACAATGAGCAGTTCTTC
17 NA NA TRBJ1-2 TRBV16 CASSQEHPVGSNYGYTF TGTGCCAGCAGCCAAGAACACCCCGTGGGCTCTAACTATGGCTACACCTTC
11 few NA TRBJ1-4 TRBV7-9 CASSFNEKLFF TGTGCCAGCAGCTTTAATGAAAAACTGTTTTTT
14 NA NA TRBJ2-5 TRBV6-5 CASSLLLDEETQYF TGTGCCAGCAGTTTGCTACTTGATGAAGAGACCCAGTACTTC
15 NA NA TRBJ2-7 TRBV9 CASSVEGRESYEQYF TGTGCCAGCAGCGTAGAGGGCAGGGAGAGCTACGAGCAGTACTTC
15 once TRBD2 TRBJ2-1 TRBV9 CASSGTSGFHNEQFF TGTGCCAGCAGCGGGACTAGCGGTTTCCACAATGAGCAGTTCTTC
16 NA NA TRBJ1-5 TRBV21-1 CASSKGAGGRNQPQHF TGTGCCAGCAGCAAGGGAGCCGGGGGGCGAAATCAGCCCCAGCATTTT
17 few NA TRBJ2-1 TRBV9 CASSVDGLPSSYNEQFF TGTGCCAGCAGCGTAGACGGACTCCCAAGCTCCTACAATGAGCAGTTCTTC
15 NA NA TRBJ2-1 TRBV15 CATSRGRGSYNEQFF TGTGCCACCAGCAGAGGTCGGGGATCCTACAATGAGCAGTTCTTC
16 NA NA TRBJ2-1 TRBV11-1 CASSPPEGSSYNEQFF TGTGCCAGCAGCCCCCCGGAGGGTAGCTCCTACAATGAGCAGTTCTTC
14 NA NA TRBJ2-7 TRBV5-4 CASSLGDISYEQYF TGTGCCAGCAGCTTGGGGGACATCTCCTACGAGCAGTACTTC
16 NA NA TRBJ2-3 TRBV21-1 CASSTNGTRSPDTQYF TGTGCCAGCAGCACCAATGGGACTAGAAGCCCAGATACGCAGTATTTT
18 NA TRBD1 TRBJ2-1 TRBV28 CASSSAGVSGTGHNEQFF TGTGCCAGCAGTTCAGCTGGAGTCTCCGGGACAGGACACAATGAGCAGTTCTTC
16 NA TRBD2 TRBJ2-1 TRBV27 CASSFLSGRSINEQFF TGTGCCAGCAGTTTCCTGAGCGGGAGGTCGATCAATGAGCAGTTCTTC
15 NA NA TRBJ2-1 TRBV9 CASSVVGGSYNEQFF TGTGCCAGCAGCGTAGTTGGAGGGTCCTACAATGAGCAGTTCTTC
15 NA TRBD1 TRBJ1-1 TRBV2 CASSERDSMNTEAFF TGTGCCAGCAGCGAAAGGGACAGCATGAACACTGAAGCTTTCTTT
14 few NA TRBJ1-1 TRBV2 CARFRDTENTEAFF TGTGCCAGATTCCGGGACACAGAGAACACTGAAGCTTTCTTT
15 NA NA TRBJ1-4 TRBV11-2 CASSLGRYSNEKLFF TGTGCCAGCAGCTTAGGGCGGTACAGTAATGAAAAACTGTTTTTT
16 NA NA TRBJ2-1 TRBV18 CASSPELGWGSNEQFF TGTGCCAGCTCACCGGAACTGGGGTGGGGGTCCAATGAGCAGTTCTTC
12 NA NA TRBJ2-7 TRBV4-1 CASSQLTGEQYF TGCGCCAGCAGCCAACTTACGGGCGAGCAGTACTTC
15 NA NA TRBJ2-3 TRBV27 CASSLRLETTDTQYF TGTGCCAGCAGTTTACGACTAGAGACCACAGATACGCAGTATTTT
18 NA NA TRBJ1-3 TRBV28 CASSLMGSGGHSGNTIYF TGTGCCAGCAGCTTAATGGGATCTGGAGGGCACTCTGGAAACACCATATATTTT
15 NA NA TRBJ2-7 TRBV7-9 CASSLGGLSDYEQYF TGTGCCAGCAGTCTAGGGGGGTTGTCAGATTACGAGCAGTACTTC
13 NA NA TRBJ2-7 TRBV28 CASSLTQDYEQYF TGTGCCAGCAGTTTAACACAGGACTACGAGCAGTACTTC
20 NA TRBD1 TRBJ1-4 TRBV28 CASSLRTPLFRLRQGEKLFF TGTGCCAGCAGTCTTAGGACCCCACTTTTTCGACTACGACAGGGTGAAAAACTGTTTTTT
15 NA NA TRBJ1-2 TRBV28 CASSSSRGHNYGYTF TGTGCCAGCAGTTCATCCAGGGGCCACAACTATGGCTACACCTTC
15 NA NA TRBJ2-3 TRBV6-5 CASSNRPRSTDTQYF TGTGCCAGCAGTAACAGACCCCGGAGCACAGATACGCAGTATTTT